A selection of T cell receptor beta chains follows, all from one sample in a study of blood T cell repertoires in COVID-19. This table comes from immunoSEQ multiplex PCR, and its TCRdb copy is limited to in-frame clones, with some not included. In the table there are about 160,000 clones, roughly 90% of which are singletons. The sample consisted of peripheral blood. The receptor source for this set is a man aged 25-45 years with COVID-19, enrolled during active disease. CDR3s include the opening cysteine and the closing phenylalanine or tryptophan. Size is stated for part of the rows, as once, few or many counts, or as a class when the clone is expanded.

cdr3_aa,clone_size,v_call,j_call
CASSQTSGLAEGTAYNEQFF,NA,TRBV4-3,TRBJ2-1
CAWSVRDGYTF,NA,TRBV30,TRBJ1-2
CASNVARGRNQPQHF,NA,TRBV19,TRBJ1-5
CASSPRTVQTGELFF,NA,TRBV27,TRBJ2-2
CASSLGREGSYSNQPQHF,NA,TRBV11-2,TRBJ1-5
CASSLGGESYEQYF,NA,TRBV11-2,TRBJ2-7
CASSVSGSGSTIGALFF,NA,TRBV9,TRBJ2-2
CASSQGDSRNTIYF,NA,TRBV4-3,TRBJ1-3
CASSSQTASVSTDTQYF,NA,TRBV5-4,TRBJ2-3
CASSKEGGGLTTYEQYF,NA,TRBV21-1,TRBJ2-7
CASSATTGGPGYTF,NA,TRBV5-1,TRBJ1-2
CASSEGYEQYF,NA,TRBV19,TRBJ2-7
CASSLAGTGASGELFF,NA,TRBV5-4,TRBJ2-2
CASRQGHNEQFF,NA,TRBV7-9,TRBJ2-1
CASSPRDYSHEQYF,once,TRBV7-2,TRBJ2-7
CASSQEPGLAGAYNEQFF,once,TRBV4-3,TRBJ2-1
CASSQSLSGGPYNEQFF,NA,TRBV18,TRBJ2-1
CASSLVGVSTGELFF,NA,TRBV7-2,TRBJ2-2
CASSHDGQGHNEQFF,NA,TRBV11-3,TRBJ2-1
CASSRSQGAFHEQYF,few,TRBV18,TRBJ2-7
CASVTGDSSYEQYF,NA,TRBV18,TRBJ2-7
CASSYPRAGNEKLFF,NA,TRBV6-2/TRBV6-3,TRBJ1-4
CASSLELAYEQYF,NA,TRBV7-2,TRBJ2-7
CAWSRTASSGANVLTF,NA,TRBV30,TRBJ2-6
CASSQEDRGLSTEAFF,NA,TRBV3-1/TRBV3-2,TRBJ1-1